Following are 8 T cell receptor beta chains from one sample sequenced in a study of cytomegalovirus exposure and HLA in healthy donors. In the PCR, 60 Vbeta and 13 Jbeta primers were used. This table comes from immunoSEQ multiplex PCR, and its TCRdb copy is limited to in-frame clones, with some not included. This sample has about 160,000 clones, with about 76% found just once. Specimen: PBMCs. The source of these receptors is a male donor in good health and CMV-seropositive.

The chain's CDR3 is CASSLWTSGGSSTDTQYF. DNA for the CDR3: TGTGCCAGCAGCTTATGGACTAGCGGGGGGTCTAGCACAGATACGCAGTATTTT. The chain couples TRBV7-2 to TRBJ2-3; TRBD2 aligns across 14 bases. Germline CDR1 and CDR2: SGHTA and FQGNSA. J gave up 0 bases and V 2 bases, and 4 bases lay outside the gene matches. This CDR3 is built from 18 residues.

In this sample, this clone turned up a few times. The chain recombines TRBV27 with TRBJ2-7; 9 nucleotides match TRBD1. V gave up 4 bases and J gave up 3 bases; unmatched junction bases: 7. Germline assignment: CDR1 MNHEY and CDR2 SMNVEV (reference sequence). The CDR3 consists of 15 residues. DNA for the CDR3: TGTGCCAGCAGTTCACTGGGGACAGGGAACTACGAGCAGTACTTC. Encoded protein: CASSSLGTGNYEQYF.

The V gene is TRBV19, the J gene TRBJ2-3; D perhaps matches TRBD1 (6 bases). The V end lost 5 bases, the J end lost 5 bases, and 14 bases lay between the germline ends. This CDR3 is 14 amino acids long. Germline CDR1 is LNHDA and CDR2 is SQIVND (reference sequence). CDR3 in DNA: TGTGCCAGTAGTCCCACTAGGGGGAGAGATACGCAGTATTTT. Translated: CASSPTRGRDTQYF. Filled out from reference TRBV19 and TRBJ2-3, the complete variable domain reads DGGITQSPKYLFRKEGQNVTLSCEQNLNHDAMYWYRQDPGQGLRLIYYSQIVNDFQKGDIAEGYSVSREKKESFPLTVTSAQKNPTAFYLCASSPTRGRDTQYFGPGTRLTVL.

The gene calls are TRBV28 and TRBJ1-2; D might be TRBD1 (6 bases). The CDR3 covers 13 residues. Germline-derived CDR1 and CDR2 are MDHEN and SYDVKM. The V and J ends lost 8 bases and 7 bases respectively, with 17 bases between them. The CDR3 region is CASRQTGSPGYTF. The CDR3 DNA follows: TGTGCCAGCCGACAGACAGGTTCCCCTGGCTACACCTTC.

V is TRBV5-1 and J is TRBJ2-7, with 10 positions matching TRBD1. The germline CDR1 and CDR2 sequences are SGHRS and YFSETQ. CDR3 size: 15 residues. Trimming at V came to 4 bases and at J to 7 bases, leaving 11 bases not matched to a gene. For the CDR3, the DNA is TGCGCCAGCAGCCTCTTGGGACAGGGGACTGGGGAGCAGTACTTC. Translating gives CASSLLGQGTGEQYF.

The chain uses TRBV5-6 and TRBJ1-1, with D unclear. This CDR3 has 14 amino acids. Looked up from germline, CDR1 is SGHDT and CDR2 is YYEEEE. The V gene lost 3 bases and the J gene lost 0 bases, with 9 bases spanning the gap. CDR3 bases: TGTGCCAGCAGCTACGACATAGTGAACACTGAAGCTTTCTTT. Translation: CASSYDIVNTEAFF.

The rearrangement uses TRBV21-1 and TRBJ1-6. TRBV21-1 is classified as a pseudogene. The CDR3 runs 18 residues. This CDR3 reads CASSFHDQNGSYNSPLHF. The CDR3 coding sequence is TGTGCCAGCAGCTTTCACGACCAAAACGGGTCCTATAATTCACCCCTCCACTTT.

V is TRBV11-2 and J is TRBJ2-3, with D possibly matching TRBD1 (6 bases). The germline CDR1 and CDR2 sequences are SGHAT and FQNNGV. The V end was cut by 5 bases, the J end by 1 base, with 7 bases between. The CDR3 has 13 amino acids. Written as DNA, the CDR3 is TGTGCCAGCAGCCCAGGGGGCACAGATACGCAGTATTTT. It translates to CASSPGGTDTQYF.